The T cell receptor beta chain under discussion was sequenced for a study of T-cell reconstitution after alpha-beta-depleted transplantation in children. A library of TCRbeta sequences, prepared with unique molecular identifiers, was generated. TCRdb recomputed calls from the PCR reads with MiXCR, one row per CDR3 protein. Counted here are about 410,000 distinct CDR3 sequences, about a fifth occurring once; the ten biggest clones make up over 3.5%. The CDR3 totals 15 residues. Germline CDR1 reads SGHVS; CDR2 reads FNYEAQ. Trimming took off 1 base at V and 0 bases at J, with 10 bases between the two ends.

The J gene is TRBJ2-7, the V gene TRBV7-6; D remains unclear. The sequencing used PBMCs from the stem cell graft donor, collected from the stem cell graft. The sequence was obtained from a human donor who donated a stem cell graft to a child with acute myeloid leukemia. The CDR3: CASSLDWSGSYEQYF. The CDR3 DNA is TGTGCCAGCAGCTTAGACTGGTCGGGCTCCTACGAGCAGTACTTC.